One sample yielded the 16 T cell receptor beta chains listed below, sequenced in a study of CD8+ T cells in alopecia areata (dated by TCRdb to the late 2010s). Library preparation used the immunoSEQ multiplex PCR assay. To provide template for TCR sequencing, every sample had RNA extracted and reverse transcribed into cDNA. The immuneACCESS repertoire file appears here via TCRdb, limited to in-frame rearrangements. These files lack a portion of the clones; in checked studies, under half of the deficit traces to unresolved V genes, and the cause of the others is not known. This sample lists about 97,000 clones; 41% were detected once. About 1.5% of the sample is held by the ten biggest clonotypes. Sample: CD4+ T cells sorted from blood. These TCRs come from a human donor with alopecia areata.

The rearrangement links TRBV30 to TRBJ1-2, with TRBD1 identical over 7 bases. Germline V lookup: CDR1 GTSNPN, CDR2 SVGIG (reference sequence). The CDR3 is 18 residues long. V shed 3 bases and J 4 bases; nucleotides not matched to a gene: 20. This CDR3 is CAWRKPGQVGPLLYGYTF. As DNA, the CDR3 is TGTGCCTGGAGAAAACCTGGACAGGTTGGCCCTCTTCTCTATGGCTACACCTTC.

This clone was found a few times. The V gene is TRBV30, the J gene TRBJ2-4; weak D call: TRBD1 (6 bases). Trimming cost V 5 bases and J 7 bases, with 15 bases left between them. The CDR3 covers 13 residues. Germline values: CDR1 GTSNPN, CDR2 SVGIG (reference sequence). CDR3 amino acids: CAWDQGSSNIQYF. The CDR3 DNA is TGTGCCTGGGACCAGGGGAGTTCTAACATTCAGTACTTC.

The chain links TRBV18 to TRBJ1-5; TRBD1 matches 9 bases. This CDR3 is 16 amino acids long. V lost 3 bases, J lost 5 bases, and 8 bases stayed unmatched. Germline CDR1 and CDR2: KGHSH and LQKENI. The CDR3: CASSPAGTGSDQPQHF. The CDR3, as DNA: TGTGCCAGCTCACCTGCCGGGACAGGGTCTGATCAGCCCCAGCATTTT.

The chain joins TRBV7-9 to TRBJ2-3; D is perhaps TRBD1 or TRBD2 (5 bases each). This CDR3 comprises 15 residues. Trimming took 5 bases from V and 0 from J, leaving 12 bases between them. Germline CDR1 SEHNR, CDR2 FQNEAQ (reference sequence). The chain's CDR3 is CASSRRGPSTDTQYF. Written as DNA, the CDR3 is TGTGCCAGCAGCCGAAGGGGACCCAGCACAGATACGCAGTATTTT.

This clone was recorded a few times. The V gene is TRBV4-3, the J gene TRBJ2-1, with a weak D call TRBD1 (6 bases). Germline CDR1 is LGHNA and CDR2 is YSLEER. V lost 0 bases and J 0 bases, leaving 6 bases between the germline ends. CDR3 size: 15 residues. The CDR3 DNA reads as TGCGCCAGCAGCCAAGAAGGGGGCTCCTACAATGAGCAGTTCTTC. It encodes CASSQEGGSYNEQFF.

Only a few counts were recorded for this clone. V usage is TRBV7-2 and J usage is TRBJ2-7; no clear D. Trimming took off 5 bases at V and 6 bases at J, with 14 bases between the two ends. The germline gives CDR1 SGHTA, CDR2 FQGNSA. The CDR3 has 13 residues. This CDR3 reads CASSADGLGEQYF. CDR3 nucleotide sequence: TGTGCCAGCAGCGCCGACGGTTTAGGCGAGCAGTACTTC.

The genes are TRBV29-1 and TRBJ2-7; 10 bases line up with TRBD1. Per the germline V gene, CDR1 is SQVTM and CDR2 is ANQGSEA. This CDR3 region has 13 residues. Trimming took 6 bases from V and 2 from J; bases not matched to a gene: 4. The CDR3 loop reads CSVGGQGAYEQYF. CDR3 DNA sequence: TGCAGCGTCGGAGGACAGGGGGCCTACGAGCAGTACTTC.

The chain carries TRBV11-2 and TRBJ2-2; D is undetermined. Germline V gene lookup returns CDR1 SGHAT and CDR2 FQNNGV. The CDR3 is made up of 13 amino acids. Trimming pared 1 base from V and 7 bases from J, leaving 7 bases between. Here the CDR3 reads CASSLVPGGELFF. CDR3 nucleotides: TGTGCCAGCAGCTTAGTCCCTGGCGGGGAGCTGTTTTTT.

The rearrangement uses TRBV4-3 and TRBJ2-1; a weak D match, TRBD1 (6 bases). The CDR3 extends over 14 amino acids. Per the germline V gene, CDR1 is LGHNA and CDR2 is YSLEER. V lost 4 bases and J 8 bases, leaving 15 bases between the germline ends. The CDR3 sequence: CASSRITAGDEQFF. The CDR3 nucleotides read TGCGCCAGCAGCCGTATCACTGCAGGGGATGAGCAGTTCTTC.

The V and J genes are TRBV29-1 and TRBJ2-7; a weak D match, TRBD1 (6 bases). V lost 4 bases to trimming and J lost 0 bases, with 10 bases between them. The CDR3 is made up of 13 amino acids. The V gene's germline CDR1 is SQVTM and CDR2 ANQGSEA. The CDR3 here is CSVGQARSYEQYF. CDR3 DNA sequence: TGCAGCGTTGGACAGGCGCGCTCCTACGAGCAGTACTTC.

The chain has TRBV30 and TRBJ1-5; D gene uncertain. Germline values: CDR1 GTSNPN, CDR2 SVGIG (reference sequence). The CDR3 sequence is 13 residues long. V was clipped by 2 bases and J by 5 bases, with 10 bases between them. This CDR3 reads CAWSSGRDQPQHF. CDR3 nucleotides: TGTGCCTGGAGTTCAGGAAGGGATCAGCCCCAGCATTTT.

The rearrangement uses TRBV30 and TRBJ1-5; D possibly corresponds to TRBD1 (5 bases). The germline gives CDR1 GTSNPN, CDR2 SVGIG (reference sequence). This CDR3 has 13 amino acids. V lost 2 bases and J lost 5, with 10 bases in between. CDR3 sequence (DNA): TGTGCCTGGAGTCGGGGGGTAGATCAGCCCCAGCATTTT. Translation: CAWSRGVDQPQHF.

The chain joins TRBV29-1 to TRBJ1-4; D is unresolved. The germline V gene encodes CDR1 SQVTM and CDR2 ANQGSEA. Trimming pared 3 bases from V and 3 bases from J, leaving 11 bases between. The CDR3 is made up of 14 amino acids. The CDR3 is CSVDSGVSNEKLFF. In DNA form, the CDR3 reads TGCAGCGTTGACAGCGGGGTGTCTAATGAAAAACTGTTTTTT.

This chain links TRBV7-6 with TRBJ2-1; TRBD2 matches at 7 bases. The CDR3 is 14 residues long. Per germline, CDR1 SGHVS and CDR2 FNYEAQ. J lost 5 bases, V lost 4 bases, and 5 bases had no gene match. In DNA form, the CDR3 reads TGTGCCAGCAGCTCCCCGGGACTACACAATGAGCAGTTCTTC. This translates into CASSSPGLHNEQFF. Full variable domain (missing parts from reference TRBV7-6 and TRBJ2-1): GAGVSQSPRYKVTKRGQDVALRCDPISGHVSLYWYRQALGQGPEFLTYFNYEAQQDKSGLPNDRFSAERPEGSISTLTIQRTEQRDSAMYRCASSSPGLHNEQFFGPGTRLTVL.

This clone came up a few times. This rearrangement joins TRBV18 to TRBJ2-5; 10 nucleotides align to TRBD1. Trimming removed 2 bases from V and 5 bases from J; junction bases left unmatched: 5. Germline loops: CDR1 KGHSH, CDR2 LQKENI. This CDR3 contains 15 residues. The CDR3 here is CASSPRQGAVETQYF. CDR3 bases: TGTGCCAGCTCACCAAGACAGGGGGCGGTGGAGACCCAGTACTTC.

The V gene is TRBV6-5, the J gene TRBJ2-5; D is unresolved. CDR1 and CDR2 from the germline V gene are MNHEY and SVGAGI. The CDR3 has 13 amino acids. The V and J ends lost 7 bases and 5 bases respectively, with 14 bases between them. CDR3 in DNA: TGTGCCAGCACCCCCTCGGTCTCGGAGACCCAGTACTTC. This gives the protein CASTPSVSETQYF.